This T cell receptor (beta chain) emerged from a study of shared clonotypes between healthy human individuals. A word on this clone: The antigen is not known.

This CDR3 has 16 residues. The germline CDR1 and CDR2 sequences are SGHTA and FQGNSA. V was pared by 5 bases and J by 4 bases, with 5 bases of the junction left unmatched. Only Caucasian adults living in Nashville, Tennessee made up the donor group. The authors distributed each subset's genomic DNA evenly over several immunoSEQ plates. Libraries were prepared by immunoSEQ multiplex PCR; TCRdb keeps only in-frame clonotypes and omits some of them. The sample lists over 400,000 clones, around 73% occurring once. General study results and limits: Donor scarcity curtailed the genetic and exposure-history diversity represented herein.

What was sequenced was PBMCs. The V and J genes are TRBV7-2 and TRBJ2-2; 12 nucleotides match TRBD2. The TCR originated in a woman in her thirties or forties in good health. Some clones in this sample may be carry-over from other donors' samples. This chain's CDR3 is CASSPGLAGFTGELFF. DNA of the CDR3: TGTGCCAGCAGCCCTGGACTAGCGGGATTCACCGGGGAGCTGTTTTTT.